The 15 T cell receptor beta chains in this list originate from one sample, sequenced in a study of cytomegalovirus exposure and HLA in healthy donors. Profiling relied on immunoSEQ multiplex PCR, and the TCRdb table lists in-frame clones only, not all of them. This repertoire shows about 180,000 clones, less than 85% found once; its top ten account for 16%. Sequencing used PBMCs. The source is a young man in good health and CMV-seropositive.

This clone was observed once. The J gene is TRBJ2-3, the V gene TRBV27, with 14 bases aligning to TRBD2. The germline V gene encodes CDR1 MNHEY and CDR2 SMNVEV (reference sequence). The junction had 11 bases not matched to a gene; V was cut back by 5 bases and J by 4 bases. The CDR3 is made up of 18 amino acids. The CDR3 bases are TGTGCCAGCAGTCCCCCCCCCGGGACTAGCGGGGGAGCAGATACGCAGTATTTT. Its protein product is CASSPPPGTSGGADTQYF.

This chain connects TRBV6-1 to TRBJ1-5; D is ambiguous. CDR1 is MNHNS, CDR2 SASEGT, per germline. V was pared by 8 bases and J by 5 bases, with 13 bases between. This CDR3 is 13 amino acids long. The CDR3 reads CASSVGLDQPQHF. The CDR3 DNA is TGTGCCAGCTCAGTTGGACTCGATCAGCCCCAGCATTTT.

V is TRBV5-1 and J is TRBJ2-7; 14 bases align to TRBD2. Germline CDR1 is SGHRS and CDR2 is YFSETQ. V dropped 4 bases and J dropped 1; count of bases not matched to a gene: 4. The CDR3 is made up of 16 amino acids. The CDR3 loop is CASSEGLAGASYEQYF. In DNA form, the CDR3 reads TGCGCCAGCAGCGAGGGACTAGCGGGAGCATCCTACGAGCAGTACTTC.

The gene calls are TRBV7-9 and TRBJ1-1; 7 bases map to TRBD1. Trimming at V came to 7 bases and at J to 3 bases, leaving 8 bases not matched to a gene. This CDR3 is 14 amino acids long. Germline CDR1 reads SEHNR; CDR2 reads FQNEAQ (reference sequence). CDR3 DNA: TGTGCCAGCACCCAAGGGGGCCCCCACACTGAAGCTTTCTTT. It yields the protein CASTQGGPHTEAFF.

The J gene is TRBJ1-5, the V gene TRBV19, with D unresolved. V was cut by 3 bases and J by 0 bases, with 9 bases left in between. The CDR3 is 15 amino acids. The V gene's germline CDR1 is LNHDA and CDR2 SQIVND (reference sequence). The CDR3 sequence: CASSITTYSNQPQHF. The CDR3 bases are TGTGCCAGTAGTATCACCACCTATAGCAATCAGCCCCAGCATTTT.

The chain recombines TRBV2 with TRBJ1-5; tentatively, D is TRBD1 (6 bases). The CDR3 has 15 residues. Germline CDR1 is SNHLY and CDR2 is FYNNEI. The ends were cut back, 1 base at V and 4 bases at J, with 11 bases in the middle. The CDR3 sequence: CASSEGYRANQPQHF. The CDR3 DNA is TGTGCCAGCAGTGAAGGCTACAGGGCGAATCAGCCCCAGCATTTT.

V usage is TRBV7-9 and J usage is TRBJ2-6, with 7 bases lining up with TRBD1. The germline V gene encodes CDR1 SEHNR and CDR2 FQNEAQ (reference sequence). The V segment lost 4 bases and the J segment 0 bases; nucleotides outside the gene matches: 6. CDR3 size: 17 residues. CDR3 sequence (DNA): TGTGCCAGCAGCTCCGGACAGGCCCACTCTGGGGCCAACGTCCTGACTTTC. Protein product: CASSSGQAHSGANVLTF.

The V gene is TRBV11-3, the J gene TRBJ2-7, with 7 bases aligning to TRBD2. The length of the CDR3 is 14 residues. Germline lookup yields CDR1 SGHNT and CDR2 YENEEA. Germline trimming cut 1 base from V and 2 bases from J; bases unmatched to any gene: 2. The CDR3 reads CASSLAGLPYEQYF. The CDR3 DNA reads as TGTGCCAGCAGCTTAGCGGGACTACCCTACGAGCAGTACTTC.

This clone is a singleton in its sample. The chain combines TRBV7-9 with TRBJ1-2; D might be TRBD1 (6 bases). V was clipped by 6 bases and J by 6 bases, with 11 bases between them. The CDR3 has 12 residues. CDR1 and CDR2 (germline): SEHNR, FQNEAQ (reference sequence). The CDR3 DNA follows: TGTGCCAGCAGAACAGGGATTGATGGCTACACCTTC. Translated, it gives CASRTGIDGYTF.

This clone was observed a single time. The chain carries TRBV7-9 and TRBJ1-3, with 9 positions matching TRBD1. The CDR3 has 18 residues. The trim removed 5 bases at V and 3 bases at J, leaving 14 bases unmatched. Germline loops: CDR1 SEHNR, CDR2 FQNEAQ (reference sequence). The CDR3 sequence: CASSNDRGGQGGGNTIYF. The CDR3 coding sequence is TGTGCCAGCAGCAATGACCGGGGGGGACAGGGAGGTGGAAACACCATATATTTT.

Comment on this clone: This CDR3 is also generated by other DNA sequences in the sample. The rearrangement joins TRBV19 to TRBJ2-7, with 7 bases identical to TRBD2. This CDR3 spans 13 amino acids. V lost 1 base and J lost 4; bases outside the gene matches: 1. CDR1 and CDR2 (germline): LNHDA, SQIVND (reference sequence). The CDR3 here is CASSIGLAYEQYF. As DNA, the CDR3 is TGTGCCAGTAGTATAGGACTAGCATACGAGCAGTACTTC.

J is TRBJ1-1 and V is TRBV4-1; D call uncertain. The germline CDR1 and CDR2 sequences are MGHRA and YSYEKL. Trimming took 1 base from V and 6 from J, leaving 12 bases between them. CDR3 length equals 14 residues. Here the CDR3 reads CASSQVWEGAEAFF. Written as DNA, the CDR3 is TGCGCCAGCAGCCAAGTCTGGGAGGGTGCTGAAGCTTTCTTT.

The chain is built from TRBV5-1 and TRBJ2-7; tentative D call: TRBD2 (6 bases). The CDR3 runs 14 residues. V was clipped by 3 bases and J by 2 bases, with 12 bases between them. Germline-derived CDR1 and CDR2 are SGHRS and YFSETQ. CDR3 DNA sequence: TGCGCCAGCAGCTCGGGGACGGGGGCCTACGAGCAGTACTTC. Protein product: CASSSGTGAYEQYF.

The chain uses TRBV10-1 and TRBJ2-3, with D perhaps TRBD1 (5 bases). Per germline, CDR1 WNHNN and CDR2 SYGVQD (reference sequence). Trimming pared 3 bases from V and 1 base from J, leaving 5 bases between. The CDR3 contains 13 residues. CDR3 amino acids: CASSDRGTDTQYF. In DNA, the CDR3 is TGCGCCAGCAGTGACAGGGGCACAGATACGCAGTATTTT.

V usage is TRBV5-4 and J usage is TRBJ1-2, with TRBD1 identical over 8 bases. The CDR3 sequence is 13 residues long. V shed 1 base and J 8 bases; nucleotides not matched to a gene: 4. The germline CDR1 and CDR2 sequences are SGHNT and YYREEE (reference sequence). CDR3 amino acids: CASSLQGARGYTF. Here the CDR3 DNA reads TGTGCCAGCAGCTTGCAGGGGGCTAGGGGCTACACCTTC.